This T cell receptor (beta chain) was captured in a study of OX40 agonist ivuxolimab in advanced cancers. Study as a whole: Ivuxolimab is a fully human IgG2 antibody that activates OX40 (CD134).

With respect to this clone: No antigen is known for it.

The CDR3 loop spans 14 amino acids. Trimming pared 2 bases from V and 6 bases from J, leaving 11 bases between. Germline CDR1 and CDR2: MNHEY and SMNVEV (reference sequence). This table comes from immunoSEQ multiplex PCR, and its TCRdb copy is limited to in-frame clones, with some not included. The sample shows about 48,000 clones, 88% of them seen only once. Study-wide findings and caveats: Normalized T-cell clonal expansion was also low in a subset of nonresponders. Some of the lowest clonal expansion was seen in partial responders at 0.1-3.0 mg/kg. At 0.1 to 3.0 mg/kg and by week 6, clonal expansion occurred in CD4+ and CD8+ blood T cells.

This specimen consisted of CD4+ or CD8+ T cells sorted from blood, obtained in a trial of the OX40 agonist ivuxolimab. This TCR derives from an adult with an advanced solid tumor such as melanoma, head and neck, liver or kidney cancer. The chain uses TRBV27 and TRBJ1-3; D may be TRBD1 (5 bases). CDR3 sequence (DNA): TGTGCCAGCAGTTTAAGGGGCGCCGAAAACACCATATATTTT. Translation gives CASSLRGAENTIYF.